The 3 T cell receptor beta chains below come from one sample, sequenced in a study of OX40 agonist ivuxolimab in advanced cancers. Using immunoSEQ multiplex PCR, the repertoire was profiled, and TCRdb retains in-frame clones only, with some absent. The sample gives 80,000 or so clones, less than 95% of which show up once; more than 1.5% is in the top ten. Specimen: CD4+ or CD8+ T cells sorted from blood, collected in a trial of the OX40 agonist ivuxolimab. Receptors were obtained from an adult with an advanced solid tumor such as melanoma, head and neck, liver or kidney cancer.

In its sample, this clone was seen a few times. V gene TRBV30 combines with J gene TRBJ1-2; 7 bases fit TRBD1. After removal of 0 bases from V and 7 bases from J, the junction contained 5 bases not matched to a gene. The CDR3 sequence is 13 residues long. The germline V gene encodes CDR1 GTSNPN and CDR2 SVGIG (reference sequence). The CDR3 is CAWSVTGDGGYTF. The CDR3 nucleotides are TGTGCCTGGAGTGTAACAGGGGATGGTGGCTACACCTTC.

This sequence joins TRBV6-1 and TRBJ1-5; D gene ambiguous. V gave up 3 bases and J gave up 9 bases, with 9 bases separating them. CDR3 length equals 12 residues. Germline V gene lookup returns CDR1 MNHNS and CDR2 SASEGT. CDR3: CASSELPRPQHF. CDR3 coding DNA: TGTGCCAGCAGTGAGCTCCCCCGGCCCCAGCATTTT.

This chain uses TRBV2 with TRBJ2-3; no clear D gene. The CDR3 extends over 12 amino acids. Looked up from germline, CDR1 is SNHLY and CDR2 is FYNNEI. Deletions cut 6 bases from V and 2 bases from J, with 6 bases between. This chain's CDR3 is CASRRSTDTQYF. The DNA of the CDR3 is TGTGCCAGCAGGCGGTCCACAGATACGCAGTATTTT.